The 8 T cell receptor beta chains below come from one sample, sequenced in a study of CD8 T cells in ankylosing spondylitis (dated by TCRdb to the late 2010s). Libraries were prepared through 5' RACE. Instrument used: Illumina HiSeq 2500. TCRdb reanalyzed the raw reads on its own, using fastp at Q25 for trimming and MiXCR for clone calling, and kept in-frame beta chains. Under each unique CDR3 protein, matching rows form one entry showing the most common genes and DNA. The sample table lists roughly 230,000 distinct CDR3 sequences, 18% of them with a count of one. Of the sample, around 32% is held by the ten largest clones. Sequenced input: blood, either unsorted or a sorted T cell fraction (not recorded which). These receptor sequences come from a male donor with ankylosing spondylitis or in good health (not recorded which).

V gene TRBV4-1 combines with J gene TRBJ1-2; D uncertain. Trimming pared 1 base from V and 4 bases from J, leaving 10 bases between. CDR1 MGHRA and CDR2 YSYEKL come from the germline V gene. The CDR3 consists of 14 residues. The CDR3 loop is CASSQATGFYGYTF. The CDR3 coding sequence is TGCGCCAGCAGCCAAGCGACGGGGTTCTATGGCTACACCTTC.

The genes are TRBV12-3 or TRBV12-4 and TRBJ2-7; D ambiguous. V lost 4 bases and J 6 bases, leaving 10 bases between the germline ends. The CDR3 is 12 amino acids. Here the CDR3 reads CASSSRSAEQYF. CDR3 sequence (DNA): TGTGCCAGCAGTTCCCGGTCTGCCGAGCAGTACTTC.

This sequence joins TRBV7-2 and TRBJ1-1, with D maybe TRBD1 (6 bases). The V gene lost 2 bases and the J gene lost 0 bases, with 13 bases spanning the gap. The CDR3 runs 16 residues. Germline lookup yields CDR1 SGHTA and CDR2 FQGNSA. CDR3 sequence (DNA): TGTGCCAGCAGCTTATTAGGGCAGGGGATGAACACTGAAGCTTTCTTT. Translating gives CASSLLGQGMNTEAFF. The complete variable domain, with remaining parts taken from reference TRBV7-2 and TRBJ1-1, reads GAGVSQSPSNKVTEKGKDVELRCDPISGHTALYWYRQSLGQGLEFLIYFQGNSAPDKSGLPSDRFSAERTGGSVSTLTIQRTQQEDSAVYLCASSLLGQGMNTEAFFGQGTRLTVV.

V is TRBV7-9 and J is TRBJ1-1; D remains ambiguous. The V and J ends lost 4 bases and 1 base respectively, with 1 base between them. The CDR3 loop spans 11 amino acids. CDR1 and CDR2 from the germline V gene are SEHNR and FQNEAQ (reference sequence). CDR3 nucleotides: TGTGCCAGCAGCTGGAACACTGAAGCTTTCTTT. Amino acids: CASSWNTEAFF.

CDR3 loop: CASSSDRERGEQYF. In nucleotides, the CDR3 is TGTGCCAGCAGCTCGGACAGGGAACGTGGGGAGCAGTACTTC. This chain links TRBV7-9 with TRBJ2-7, with 8 bases that match TRBD1. Germline CDR1 is SEHNR and CDR2 is FQNEAQ (reference sequence). The CDR3 loop spans 14 amino acids. V shed 4 bases, J shed 7 bases, and the junction held 9 bases outside the gene matches.

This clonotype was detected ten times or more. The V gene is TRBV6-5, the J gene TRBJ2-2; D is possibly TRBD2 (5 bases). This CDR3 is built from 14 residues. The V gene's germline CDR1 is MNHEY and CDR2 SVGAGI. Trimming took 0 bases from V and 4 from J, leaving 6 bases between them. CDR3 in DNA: TGTGCCAGCAGTTACTCTGGGAGCACCGGGGAGCTGTTTTTT. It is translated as CASSYSGSTGELFF.

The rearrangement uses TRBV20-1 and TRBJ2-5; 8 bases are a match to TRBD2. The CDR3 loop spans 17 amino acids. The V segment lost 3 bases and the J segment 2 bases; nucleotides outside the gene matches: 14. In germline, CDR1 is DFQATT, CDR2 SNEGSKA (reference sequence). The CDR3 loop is CSARGPLKAGAQETQYF. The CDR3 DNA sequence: TGCAGTGCTAGGGGTCCTCTTAAAGCGGGAGCGCAAGAGACCCAGTACTTC.

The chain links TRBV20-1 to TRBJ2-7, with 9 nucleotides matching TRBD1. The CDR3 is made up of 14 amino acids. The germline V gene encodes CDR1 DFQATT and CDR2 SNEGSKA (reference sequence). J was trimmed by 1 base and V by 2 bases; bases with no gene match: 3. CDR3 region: CSARPGTGSYEQYF. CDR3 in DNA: TGCAGTGCTAGACCCGGGACAGGGTCCTACGAGCAGTACTTC.